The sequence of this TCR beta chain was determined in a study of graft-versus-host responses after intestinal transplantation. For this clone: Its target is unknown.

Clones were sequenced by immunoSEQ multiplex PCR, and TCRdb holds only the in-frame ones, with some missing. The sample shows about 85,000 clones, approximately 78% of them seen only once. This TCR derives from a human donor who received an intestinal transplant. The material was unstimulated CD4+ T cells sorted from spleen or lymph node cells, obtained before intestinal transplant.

Here the CDR3 DNA reads TGTGCCAGCAGCGAGCGGCTGAATGAGCAGTTCTTC. It is translated as CASSERLNEQFF. The chain couples TRBV2 to TRBJ2-1, with D possibly TRBD2 on 5 matching bases. This CDR3 spans 12 amino acids. Trimming removed 6 bases at V and 7 bases at J, with 10 bases between. Germline CDR1 and CDR2: SNHLY and FYNNEI.